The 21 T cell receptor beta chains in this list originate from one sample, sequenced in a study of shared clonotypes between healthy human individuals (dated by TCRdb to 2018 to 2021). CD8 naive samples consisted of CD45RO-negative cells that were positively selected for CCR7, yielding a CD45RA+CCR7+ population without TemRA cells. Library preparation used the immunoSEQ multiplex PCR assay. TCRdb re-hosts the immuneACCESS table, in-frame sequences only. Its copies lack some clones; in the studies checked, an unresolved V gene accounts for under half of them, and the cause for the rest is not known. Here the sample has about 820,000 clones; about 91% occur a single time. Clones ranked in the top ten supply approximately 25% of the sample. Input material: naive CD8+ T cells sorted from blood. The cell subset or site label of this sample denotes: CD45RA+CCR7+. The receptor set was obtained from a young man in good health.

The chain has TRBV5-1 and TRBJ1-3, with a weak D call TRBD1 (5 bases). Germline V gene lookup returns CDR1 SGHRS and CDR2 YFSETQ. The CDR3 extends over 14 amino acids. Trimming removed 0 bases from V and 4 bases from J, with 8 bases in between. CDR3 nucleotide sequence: TGCGCCAGCAGCTTGGCAGGGAGAGGAAACACCATATATTTT. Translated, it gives CASSLAGRGNTIYF. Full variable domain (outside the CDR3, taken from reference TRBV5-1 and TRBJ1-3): KAGVTQTPRYLIKTRGQQVTLSCSPISGHRSVSWYQQTPGQGLQFLFEYFSETQRNKGNFPGRFSGRQFSNSRSEMNVSTLELGDSALYLCASSLAGRGNTIYFGEGSWLTVV.

Written as DNA, the CDR3 is TGTGCCAGCAGCCAGGGGGCGGGCGGAGCCACAGATACGCAGTATTTT. Its protein is CASSQGAGGATDTQYF. This chain uses TRBV13 with TRBJ2-3, with 8 positions matching TRBD1. Unmatched junction bases numbered 9, after V lost 5 bases and J lost 2 bases. This CDR3 spans 16 amino acids. Germline V CDR1 and CDR2: PRHDT, FYEKMQ (reference sequence).

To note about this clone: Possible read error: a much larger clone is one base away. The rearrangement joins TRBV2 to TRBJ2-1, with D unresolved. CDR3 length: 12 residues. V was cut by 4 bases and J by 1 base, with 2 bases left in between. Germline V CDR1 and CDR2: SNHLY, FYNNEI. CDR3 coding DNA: TGTGCCAGCAGTGTATCCTACAATGAGCAGTTCTTC. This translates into CASSVSYNEQFF.

The CDR3 sequence is CACGSETYEQYF. CDR3 nucleotide sequence: TGTGCCTGCGGGAGTGAGACCTACGAGCAGTACTTC. The V gene is TRBV30, the J gene TRBJ2-7; a weak D match, TRBD2 (6 bases). There are 12 residues in the CDR3. Trimming left V 6 bases short and J 2 bases short, with 11 bases between. Germline V gene lookup returns CDR1 GTSNPN and CDR2 SVGIG (reference sequence).

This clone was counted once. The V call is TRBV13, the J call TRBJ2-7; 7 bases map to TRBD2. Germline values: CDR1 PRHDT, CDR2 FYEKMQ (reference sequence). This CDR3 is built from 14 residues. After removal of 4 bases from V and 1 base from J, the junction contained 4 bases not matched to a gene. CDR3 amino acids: CASSSGTKSYEQYF. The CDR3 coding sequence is TGTGCCAGCAGCTCAGGGACTAAATCCTACGAGCAGTACTTC. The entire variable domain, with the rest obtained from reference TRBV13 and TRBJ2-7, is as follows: AAGVIQSPRHLIKEKRETATLKCYPIPRHDTVYWYQQGPGQDPQFLISFYEKMQSDKGSIPDRFSAQQFSDYHSELNMSSLELGDSALYFCASSSGTKSYEQYFGPGTRLTVT.

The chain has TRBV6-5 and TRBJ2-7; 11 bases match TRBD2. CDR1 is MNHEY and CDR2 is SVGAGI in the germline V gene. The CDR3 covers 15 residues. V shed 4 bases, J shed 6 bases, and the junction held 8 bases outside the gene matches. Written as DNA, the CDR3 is TGTGCCAGCAGTTTACTAGCGGGAGAGACGAGCGAGCAGTACTTC. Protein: CASSLLAGETSEQYF.

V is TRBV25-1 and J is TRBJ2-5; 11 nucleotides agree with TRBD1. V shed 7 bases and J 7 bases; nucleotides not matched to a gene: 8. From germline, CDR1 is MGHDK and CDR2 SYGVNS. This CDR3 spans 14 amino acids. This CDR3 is CASIPGQGEGTQYF. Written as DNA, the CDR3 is TGTGCCAGCATCCCGGGACAGGGGGAAGGGACCCAGTACTTC.

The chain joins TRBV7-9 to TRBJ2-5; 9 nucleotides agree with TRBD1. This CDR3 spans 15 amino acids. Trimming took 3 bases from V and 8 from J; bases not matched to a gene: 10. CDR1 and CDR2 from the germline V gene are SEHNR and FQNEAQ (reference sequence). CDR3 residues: CASSFWTGAPVTQYF. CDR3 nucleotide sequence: TGTGCCAGCAGCTTTTGGACAGGGGCCCCCGTCACCCAGTACTTC.

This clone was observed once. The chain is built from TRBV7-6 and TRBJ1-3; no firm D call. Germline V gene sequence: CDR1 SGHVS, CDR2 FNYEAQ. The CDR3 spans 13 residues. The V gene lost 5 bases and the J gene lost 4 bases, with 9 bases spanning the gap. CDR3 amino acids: CASSHDRGNTIYF. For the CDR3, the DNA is TGTGCCAGCAGCCATGACCGGGGAAACACCATATATTTT.

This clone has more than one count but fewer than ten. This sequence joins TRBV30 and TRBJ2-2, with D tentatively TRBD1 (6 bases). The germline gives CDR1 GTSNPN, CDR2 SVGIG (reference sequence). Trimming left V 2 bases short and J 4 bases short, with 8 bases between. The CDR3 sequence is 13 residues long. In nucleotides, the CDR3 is TGTGCCTGGAGTAGGGACACCACCGGGGAGCTGTTTTTT. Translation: CAWSRDTTGELFF.

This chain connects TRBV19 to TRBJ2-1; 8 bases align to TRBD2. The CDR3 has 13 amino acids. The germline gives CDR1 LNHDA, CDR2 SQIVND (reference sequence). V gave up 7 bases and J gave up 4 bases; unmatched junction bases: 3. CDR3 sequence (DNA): TGTGCCAGTAATAGCGGGATTTACAATGAGCAGTTCTTC. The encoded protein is CASNSGIYNEQFF.

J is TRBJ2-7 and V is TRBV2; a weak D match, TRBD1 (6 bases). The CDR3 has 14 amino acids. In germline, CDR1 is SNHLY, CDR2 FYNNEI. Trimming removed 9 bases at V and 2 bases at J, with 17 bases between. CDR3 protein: CASQDRDNTYEQYF. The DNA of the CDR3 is TGTGCCAGTCAAGACCGGGACAACACCTACGAGCAGTACTTC.

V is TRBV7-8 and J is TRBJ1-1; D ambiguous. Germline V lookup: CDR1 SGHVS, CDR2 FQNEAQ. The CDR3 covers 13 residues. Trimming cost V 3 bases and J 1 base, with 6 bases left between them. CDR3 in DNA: TGTGCCAGCAGCTTGGGTCGGAACACTGAAGCTTTCTTT. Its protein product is CASSLGRNTEAFF.

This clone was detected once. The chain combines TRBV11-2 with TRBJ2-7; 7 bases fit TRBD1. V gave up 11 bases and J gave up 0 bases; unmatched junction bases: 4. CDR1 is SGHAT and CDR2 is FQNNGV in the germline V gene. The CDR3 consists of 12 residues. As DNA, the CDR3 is TGTGCCGCAGGGGGTTTCTCCTACGAGCAGTACTTC. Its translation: CAAGGFSYEQYF.

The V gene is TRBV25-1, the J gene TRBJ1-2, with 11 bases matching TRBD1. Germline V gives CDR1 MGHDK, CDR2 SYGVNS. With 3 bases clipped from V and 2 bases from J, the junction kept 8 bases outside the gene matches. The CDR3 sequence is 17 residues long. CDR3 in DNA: TGTGCCAGCAGTGATCGCGGGACAGGGGGACCCAACTATGGCTACACCTTC. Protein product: CASSDRGTGGPNYGYTF.

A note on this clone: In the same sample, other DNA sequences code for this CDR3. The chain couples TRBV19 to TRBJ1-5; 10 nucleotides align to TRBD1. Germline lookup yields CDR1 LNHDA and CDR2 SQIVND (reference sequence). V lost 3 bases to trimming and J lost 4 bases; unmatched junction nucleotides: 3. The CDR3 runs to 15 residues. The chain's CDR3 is CASSMTGGRNQPQHF. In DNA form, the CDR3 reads TGTGCCAGTAGTATGACAGGGGGCCGTAATCAGCCCCAGCATTTT. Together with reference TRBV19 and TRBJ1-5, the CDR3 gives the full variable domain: DGGITQSPKYLFRKEGQNVTLSCEQNLNHDAMYWYRQDPGQGLRLIYYSQIVNDFQKGDIAEGYSVSREKKESFPLTVTSAQKNPTAFYLCASSMTGGRNQPQHFGDGTRLSIL.

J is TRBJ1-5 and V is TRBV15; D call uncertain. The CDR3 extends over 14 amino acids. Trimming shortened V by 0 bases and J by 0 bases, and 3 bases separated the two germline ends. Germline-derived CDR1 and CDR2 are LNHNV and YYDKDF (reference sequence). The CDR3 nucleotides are TGTGCCACCAGCAGAGAAAGTAGCAATCAGCCCCAGCATTTT. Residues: CATSRESSNQPQHF.

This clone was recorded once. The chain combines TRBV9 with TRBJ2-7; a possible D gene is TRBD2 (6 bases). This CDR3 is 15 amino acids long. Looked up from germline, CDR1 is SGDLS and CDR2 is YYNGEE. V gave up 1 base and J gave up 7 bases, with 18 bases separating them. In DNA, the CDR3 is TGTGCCAGCAGCGTATCACGGTCGGCCGCGGGGGAGCAGTACTTC. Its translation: CASSVSRSAAGEQYF.

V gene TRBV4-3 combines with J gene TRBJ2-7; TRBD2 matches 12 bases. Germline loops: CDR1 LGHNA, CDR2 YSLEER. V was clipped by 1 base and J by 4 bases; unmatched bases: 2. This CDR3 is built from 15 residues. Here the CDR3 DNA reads TGCGCCAGCAGCCAAGGAACTAGCGGGAGGTACGAGCAGTACTTC. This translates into CASSQGTSGRYEQYF.

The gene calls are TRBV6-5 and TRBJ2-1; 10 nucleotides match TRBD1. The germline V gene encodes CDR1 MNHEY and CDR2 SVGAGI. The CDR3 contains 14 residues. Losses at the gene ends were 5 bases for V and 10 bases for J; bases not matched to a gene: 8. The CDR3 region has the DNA TGTGCCAGCAGTCTAGGACAGGGGGGCGACGAGCAGTTCTTC. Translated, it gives CASSLGQGGDEQFF.

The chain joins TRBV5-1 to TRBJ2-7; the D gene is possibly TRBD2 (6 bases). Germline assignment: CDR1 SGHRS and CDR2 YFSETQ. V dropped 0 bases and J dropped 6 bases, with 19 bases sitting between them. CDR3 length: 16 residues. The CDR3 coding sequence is TGCGCCAGCAGCTTGGGAGCAGCGGGTCGTTCGGGCGAGCAGTACTTC. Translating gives CASSLGAAGRSGEQYF.